This TCR beta chain was captured by sequencing in a study of blood T cell repertoires in COVID-19. The CDR3 is 15 residues long. Germline V gene sequence: CDR1 SEHNR, CDR2 FQNEAQ (reference sequence). V was shortened by 6 bases and J by 4 bases, with 18 bases between the two germline ends. Adults between about 18 and 95 years of age took part from fewer than 30 US areas. Repertoires were generated with immunoSEQ multiplex PCR, while TCRdb's copy carries only in-frame clones and drops some. The repertoire has 250,000 to 350,000 clones, 90% of them found once; the top ten carry approximately 2.5%. This receptor was identified in a man between 60 and 75 years old who had recovered from COVID-19. The sample taken for sequencing was PBMCs or T cells enriched from blood (not recorded which). The chain uses TRBV7-9 and TRBJ2-5, with D perhaps TRBD2 (6 bases). In DNA, the CDR3 is TGTGCCAGCAGTTCGAGCCCGGGGGTGGGAGAGACCCAGTACTTC. Translated: CASSSSPGVGETQYF.